This T cell receptor beta chain was sequenced in a study of T cells in Graves' hyperthyroidism and ophthalmopathy (dated by TCRdb to 2018 to 2020). Background for the entire study: Peripheral blood samples were taken at initial diagnosis, before any treatment was given. TCR V-J signatures able to tell the groups apart were searched for in a discovery cohort of 100 patients, of whom around 43 had Graves' ophthalmopathy and around 58 had stable Graves' hyperthyroidism. After blood sampling, hyperthyroidism patients were treated with methimazole at a starting dose of 30 mg daily, and ophthalmopathy patients were treated with high-dose intravenous methylprednisolone. The 100 or so discovery patients were randomly split 7:3 into training and test sets. The paper describes TCR Vbeta CDR3 sequencing of 120 to 150 peripheral blood samples, made up of some 42 ophthalmopathy patients, some 76 hyperthyroidism patients and about 17 progressor patients. The study also compared thyroid tissue and blood T-cell repertoires from roughly six Graves' hyperthyroidism patients. Whether ophthalmopathy could be predicted prospectively was tested in an independent validation cohort made up of roughly 19 hyperthyroidism patients plus 17 patients who later progressed to ophthalmopathy. The research as a whole found: A model built on a 13 V-J signature distinguished ophthalmopathy from stable hyperthyroidism, reaching around 88% sensitivity and about 81% specificity in cross-validation and 80%/75% in testing. No statistical method was used to fix the sample size in advance, and group allocation was not hidden from the investigators. Blood samples also contained most of the expanded thyroid clonotypes (frequency above 0.001), which suggests that blood repertoires may reflect thyroid immune responses. In validation, progression to ophthalmopathy was predicted by the model with more than 65% sensitivity and nearly 75% specificity, a median of 6.5 months before onset.

The CDR3 measures 16 amino acids from cysteine to phenylalanine. Only the CDR3 region is kept as DNA, spanning 48 bases read in frame from base 1. Trimming takes 0 bases from V and 5 bases from J, and the germline ends sit 14 bases apart. CDR1 and CDR2 (ENHRY, SYGVKD) derive from the germline V gene. TCR beta CDR3 regions were amplified from RNA transcripts. The first round of RT-PCR for the TCR CDR3 was performed with the HTBI primer set and the Qiagen OneStep RT-PCR kit. Libraries were constructed in a second round of multiplex PCR, after which size selection and purification were carried out. Sequencing of the libraries was done on an Illumina HiSeq2000 using paired-end 100 bp reads. Per the original workflow: Raw data were processed with SOAPnuke, discarding reads with adapters, uncalled bases, mean Phred below 15, or no exact constant-primer or identifier match. High-quality paired reads were merged using COPE v1.2.5, and each unique nucleotide sequence was defined as a clonotype. MiTCR v1.1 was used to align clonotypes to the IMGT TRBV, TRBD and TRBJ reference segments. The analysis included only V-J combinations with a frequency above 0.0001, which together covered around 99% of the repertoires. A TCS score was defined as the ratio between F50 (clonal expansion) and ExV (chaos), using BLOSUM62-based TCRdist between CDR3 peptides within each V-J. Welch's t-statistics and random forest reduced approximately 520 V-J features to 13, which were used in a naive Bayes classifier (R e1071). Using fastp trimming at Q25 and MiXCR clonotype assembly, TCRdb reanalyzed the public sequencing data and kept in-frame beta chains. CDR3 protein sequences are deduplicated, and each keeps its most common genes and DNA. These V and J calls originate from TCRdb's pipeline instead of the authors' own analysis. The sample data list fewer than 550,000 distinct CDR3 sequences, and approximately 25% of these were observed just once. The ten largest clones capture about 10% of the sample.

Ten or more counts support this clonotype. This receptor's antigen is unknown. No base-level quality is on record; no much larger clone is a single base apart. Ophthalmopathy patients had moderately to severely active disease, Clinical Activity Score of at least 3, NOSPECS grade of at least 4, and duration under 3 months. The study excluded patients with uncontrolled infections, other autoimmune diseases, pregnancy or lactation. Diagnoses were established on the basis of clinical symptoms, serum thyroxine and TRAb, thyroid ultrasound, and orbital computed tomography. PBMCs were separated from 7.5 to 10 ml of fresh peripheral blood using Ficoll-Paque density gradient centrifugation. Trizol reagent was used to extract total RNA, and RNA quality was then checked on an Agilent 2100 Bioanalyzer.

Rearrangement joined TRBV10-3 to TRBJ2-4; TRBD2 could be the D gene, as 7 bases match. This TCR came from a woman in her 30s with Graves' ophthalmopathy. Sequencing was done on a sample of blood. The DNA is as follows: TGTGCCATCAGTGAGTCCGGGGGGCGAAGGGAAAACATTCAGTACTTC. Its translation reads: CAISESGGRRENIQYF.